The 28 T cell receptor beta chains below come from one sample, sequenced in a study of cytomegalovirus exposure and HLA in healthy donors. Sequencing was performed with immunoSEQ multiplex PCR; in TCRdb, only in-frame clones are kept and a portion is missing. The sample includes over 120,000 clones, 94% of them seen just once. Sequencing was carried out using PBMCs. These receptors all come from a man between 18 and 35 years old in good health and CMV-seropositive.

The chain has TRBV5-1 and TRBJ2-7, with D tentatively TRBD2 (5 bases). The CDR3 has 13 residues. Trimming took 2 bases from V and 7 from J, leaving 13 bases between them. Germline V gene sequence: CDR1 SGHRS, CDR2 YFSETQ. CDR3 in amino acids: CASSFRTPGEQYF. The CDR3 coding sequence is TGCGCCAGCAGCTTTAGGACCCCGGGGGAGCAGTACTTC.

This clone was seen a single time. The chain uses TRBV28 and TRBJ2-7; the match to TRBD1 covers 8 bases. The germline CDR1 and CDR2 sequences are MDHEN and SYDVKM. Losses at the gene ends were 6 bases for V and 4 bases for J; bases not matched to a gene: 8. This CDR3 comprises 14 residues. This chain's CDR3 is CASRDGQGFYEQYF. DNA for the CDR3: TGTGCCAGCAGGGACGGACAGGGTTTTTACGAGCAGTACTTC.

The V call is TRBV4-1, the J call TRBJ2-7; 9 bases fit TRBD2. CDR3 size: 17 residues. V was pared by 1 base and J by 5 bases, with 12 bases of the junction left unmatched. Germline V gene data show CDR1 as MGHRA and CDR2 as YSYEKL. CDR3 sequence (DNA): TGCGCCAGCAGCCAAGTTGTAGCGGGAGTGGCCCTCGACGAGCAGTACTTC. Its protein is CASSQVVAGVALDEQYF.

V and J are TRBV28 and TRBJ2-5; possibly TRBD1 for D (5 bases). CDR3 length: 14 residues. The V end lost 7 bases, the J end lost 5 bases, and 17 bases lay between the germline ends. Per the germline V gene, CDR1 is MDHEN and CDR2 is SYDVKM. The CDR3 protein is CASTPGSGSETQYF. In nucleotides, the CDR3 is TGTGCCAGCACCCCAGGGTCAGGTAGCGAGACCCAGTACTTC. Filled out from reference TRBV28 and TRBJ2-5, the complete variable domain reads DVKVTQSSRYLVKRTGEKVFLECVQDMDHENMFWYRQDPGLGLRLIYFSYDVKMKEKGDIPEGYSVSREKKERFSLILESASTNQTSMYLCASTPGSGSETQYFGPGTRLLVL.

The J gene is TRBJ2-7, the V gene TRBV5-1; no clear D. V gave up 1 base and J gave up 5 bases, with 10 bases separating them. CDR1 is SGHRS and CDR2 is YFSETQ in the germline V gene. The CDR3 consists of 13 residues. CDR3 in DNA: TGCGCCAGCAGCTTGTGGCAGGCCAACGAGCAGTACTTC. Protein product: CASSLWQANEQYF. Based on the CDR3 plus reference TRBV5-1 and TRBJ2-7, the full variable domain is KAGVTQTPRYLIKTRGQQVTLSCSPISGHRSVSWYQQTPGQGLQFLFEYFSETQRNKGNFPGRFSGRQFSNSRSEMNVSTLELGDSALYLCASSLWQANEQYFGPGTRLTVT.

The chain joins TRBV7-6 to TRBJ2-1; TRBD2 matches at 11 bases. CDR3 length: 15 amino acids. CDR1 SGHVS and CDR2 FNYEAQ come from the germline V gene. With V trimmed by 5 bases and J by 3 bases, 3 bases remained unmatched. DNA of the CDR3: TGTGCCAGCAGCGCGACTAGCGGGAACTACAATGAGCAGTTCTTC. Translating it yields CASSATSGNYNEQFF.

This clone appeared a few times. The V and J genes are TRBV6-5 and TRBJ1-6, with D perhaps matching TRBD1 (6 bases). The CDR3 covers 15 residues. V lost 0 bases, J lost 7 bases, and 10 bases lay in between. Germline lookup yields CDR1 MNHEY and CDR2 SVGAGI. CDR3 protein: CASSYSSGANSPLHF. The CDR3 bases are TGTGCCAGCAGTTACTCATCAGGGGCCAATTCACCCCTCCACTTT.

The chain links TRBV28 to TRBJ1-5; 11 bases agree with TRBD1. Germline loops: CDR1 MDHEN, CDR2 SYDVKM. The CDR3 runs 16 residues. Trimming removed 8 bases from V and 6 bases from J; junction bases left unmatched: 12. The CDR3 loop reads CASSYARDRGVQPQHF. For the CDR3, the DNA is TGTGCCAGCTCATACGCCCGGGACAGGGGGGTTCAGCCCCAGCATTTT. The whole variable domain, remainder taken from reference TRBV28 and TRBJ1-5, is DVKVTQSSRYLVKRTGEKVFLECVQDMDHENMFWYRQDPGLGLRLIYFSYDVKMKEKGDIPEGYSVSREKKERFSLILESASTNQTSMYLCASSYARDRGVQPQHFGDGTRLSIL.

The rearrangement links TRBV6-1 to TRBJ2-2; 7 bases align to TRBD1. After removal of 6 bases from V and 1 base from J, the junction contained 5 bases not matched to a gene. The germline V gene encodes CDR1 MNHNS and CDR2 SASEGT. The CDR3 spans 15 residues. CDR3 sequence (DNA): TGTGCCAGCAGGATGGACAGGATGAACACCGGGGAGCTGTTTTTT. As protein: CASRMDRMNTGELFF.

A note on this clone: Relative to the germline gene, one junction end is altered; a read error may explain this. The rearrangement uses TRBV2 and TRBJ2-4, with 8 bases lining up with TRBD2. This CDR3 has 12 residues. Per germline, CDR1 SNHLY and CDR2 FYNNEI. CDR3 sequence (DNA): TGTGCCAGCACTATAGCAGGGCGGGAGGAGTCCTTC. Its protein is CASTIAGREESF.

The V call is TRBV7-3, the J call TRBJ1-1; possibly TRBD1 for D (5 bases). Trimming removed 8 bases from V and 4 bases from J, with 17 bases in between. The V gene's germline CDR1 is SGHTA and CDR2 FQGTGA. This CDR3 contains 14 residues. This chain's CDR3 is CASGYRIQTTEAFF. DNA for the CDR3: TGTGCCAGCGGATACAGGATTCAGACCACTGAAGCTTTCTTT.

DNA for the CDR3: TGTGCCAGCAGCTTCACAGGGGCCGCTGGAAACACCATATATTTT. Residues: CASSFTGAAGNTIYF. The J gene is TRBJ1-3, the V gene TRBV7-6; 7 bases fit TRBD1. V lost 3 bases, J lost 2 bases, and 4 bases stayed unmatched. The germline CDR1 and CDR2 sequences are SGHVS and FNYEAQ. The CDR3 covers 15 residues.

J is TRBJ2-7 and V is TRBV10-3; D gene ambiguous. Germline CDR1 reads ENHRY; CDR2 reads SYGVKD. The CDR3 length is 14 residues. Trimming left V 0 bases short and J 1 base short, with 7 bases between. Here the CDR3 reads CAISESSRSYEQYF. CDR3 DNA sequence: TGTGCCATCAGTGAGTCTAGCCGATCCTACGAGCAGTACTTC.

The chain is built from TRBV19 and TRBJ1-5, with D unresolved. This CDR3 is 15 amino acids long. Looked up from germline, CDR1 is LNHDA and CDR2 is SQIVND (reference sequence). V was clipped by 7 bases and J by 3 bases, with 16 bases between them. Here the CDR3 DNA reads TGTGCCAGTAACCCGATGGGCAGGTCCAATCAGCCCCAGCATTTT. This encodes CASNPMGRSNQPQHF.

This chain links TRBV10-3 with TRBJ2-7; TRBD1 matches at 9 bases. This CDR3 region has 13 residues. V was clipped by 10 bases and J by 3 bases; unmatched bases: 7. Germline loops: CDR1 ENHRY, CDR2 SYGVKD. The CDR3 nucleotides are TGTGCCAGCGGACAGGGGCCGGGCTACGAGCAGTACTTC. This encodes CASGQGPGYEQYF.

The genes are TRBV2 and TRBJ2-6, with D maybe TRBD1 (6 bases). Trimming took 4 bases from V and 4 from J, leaving 26 bases between them. The CDR3 length is 20 residues. Germline loops: CDR1 SNHLY, CDR2 FYNNEI. CDR3 sequence reads: CASSAIPGHHLLVGANVLTF. In nucleotides, the CDR3 is TGTGCCAGCAGTGCCATCCCGGGACACCACCTTTTAGTGGGGGCCAACGTCCTGACTTTC.

The chain employs TRBV5-5 and TRBJ2-7, with D possibly matching TRBD1 (6 bases). Trimming shortened V by 5 bases and J by 4 bases, and 22 bases separated the two germline ends. Looked up from germline, CDR1 is SGHKS and CDR2 is YYEKEE (reference sequence). This CDR3 is built from 16 residues. In DNA, the CDR3 is TGTGCCAGCAGTCTTCGCCCCGGACAGCTGGGTTACGAGCAGTACTTC. Translating it yields CASSLRPGQLGYEQYF. Full variable domain (outside the CDR3, taken from reference TRBV5-5 and TRBJ2-7): DAGVTQSPTHLIKTRGQQVTLRCSPISGHKSVSWYQQVLGQGPQFIFQYYEKEERGRGNFPDRFSARQFPNYSSELNVNALLLGDSALYLCASSLRPGQLGYEQYFGPGTRLTVT.

The J gene is TRBJ1-4, the V gene TRBV6-6; weak D call: TRBD1 (6 bases). The CDR3 sequence is 14 residues long. The germline V and J ends were trimmed by 5 bases and 4 bases, with 11 bases remaining between them. Germline assignment: CDR1 MNHNY and CDR2 SVGAGI (reference sequence). CDR3 DNA: TGTGCCAGCAGTACCACAGGGTTTAATGAAAAACTGTTTTTT. Protein product: CASSTTGFNEKLFF.

Here the CDR3 reads CSAVRDGYEQFF. DNA for the CDR3: TGCAGCGCAGTGAGGGATGGTTATGAGCAGTTCTTC. This chain uses TRBV29-1 with TRBJ2-1, with D perhaps matching TRBD2 (5 bases). This CDR3 is built from 12 residues. Germline V CDR1 and CDR2: SQVTM, ANQGSEA. The V end was cut by 7 bases, the J end by 8 bases, with 15 bases between.

The chain combines TRBV11-2 with TRBJ2-5; 12 bases fit TRBD2. The CDR3 runs to 17 residues. The junction had 9 bases not matched to a gene; V was cut back by 5 bases and J by 2 bases. Germline V gene sequence: CDR1 SGHAT, CDR2 FQNNGV. CDR3 loop: CASSLRTSGNSQETQYF. The CDR3 DNA follows: TGTGCCAGCAGCCTCCGGACTAGCGGGAACTCACAAGAGACCCAGTACTTC.

The CDR3 loop reads CATKPGLAGGSSYNEQFF. The CDR3 DNA is TGTGCCACGAAGCCGGGACTAGCGGGAGGGAGCTCCTACAATGAGCAGTTCTTC. The V gene is TRBV10-3, the J gene TRBJ2-1, with 16 nucleotides matching TRBD2. The CDR3 runs 18 residues. Germline V lookup: CDR1 ENHRY, CDR2 SYGVKD. V gave up 10 bases and J gave up 0 bases; unmatched junction bases: 9.

The chain is built from TRBV19 and TRBJ2-7; weak D call: TRBD2 (7 bases). The germline CDR1 and CDR2 sequences are LNHDA and SQIVND (reference sequence). This CDR3 comprises 14 residues. The V end was cut by 5 bases, the J end by 0 bases, with 11 bases between. The DNA of the CDR3 is TGTGCCAGTAGTGGGGGGGCTGCCTCCTACGAGCAGTACTTC. Protein sequence: CASSGGAASYEQYF.

The chain uses TRBV19 and TRBJ1-1, with D unclear. There are 15 residues in the CDR3. V lost 8 bases to trimming and J lost 4 bases, with 20 bases between them. The germline V gene has CDR1 LNHDA and CDR2 SQIVND (reference sequence). The DNA for the CDR3 is TGTGCCAGTTCACTCGGGGTCTGGGCAAGCACTGAAGCTTTCTTT. Amino acids: CASSLGVWASTEAFF.

In nucleotides, the CDR3 is TGTGCCAGCAGCTCTTACAGGGAATACGAGCAGTACTTC. Its protein product is CASSSYREYEQYF. The chain has TRBV5-6 and TRBJ2-7, with D perhaps TRBD1 (6 bases). CDR1 is SGHDT, CDR2 YYEEEE, per germline. V was cut by 3 bases and J by 4 bases, with 11 bases left in between. This CDR3 contains 13 residues. Complete variable domain (other parts from reference TRBV5-6 and TRBJ2-7): DAGVTQSPTHLIKTRGQQVTLRCSPKSGHDTVSWYQQALGQGPQFIFQYYEEEERQRGNFPDRFSGHQFPNYSSELNVNALLLGDSALYLCASSSYREYEQYFGPGTRLTVT.

The chain employs TRBV6-1 and TRBJ1-2, with D perhaps matching TRBD1 (6 bases). V was trimmed by 1 base and J by 3 bases, leaving 12 bases between them. Germline V gene sequence: CDR1 MNHNS, CDR2 SASEGT. This CDR3 spans 15 amino acids. The CDR3 sequence is CASSEGVRGDYGYTF. The CDR3 coding sequence is TGTGCCAGCAGTGAAGGCGTCAGGGGTGACTATGGCTACACCTTC.

The chain's CDR3 is CASGFGSTGTGEQFF. Written as DNA, the CDR3 is TGCGCCAGCGGGTTCGGCTCGACCGGCACAGGAGAGCAGTTCTTC. The V call is TRBV5-1, the J call TRBJ2-1; D is possibly TRBD1 (5 bases). Germline V gene lookup returns CDR1 SGHRS and CDR2 YFSETQ. V was clipped by 7 bases and J by 10 bases, with 24 bases between them. This CDR3 comprises 15 residues.

The V gene is TRBV7-8, the J gene TRBJ2-3; perhaps TRBD2 as D (5 bases). Germline V gives CDR1 SGHVS, CDR2 FQNEAQ. V lost 1 base and J 2 bases, leaving 10 bases between the germline ends. The CDR3 covers 15 residues. The CDR3 DNA is TGTGCCAGCAGCTTAGGGGAGTGGGACACAGATACGCAGTATTTT. It encodes CASSLGEWDTDTQYF.

The chain joins TRBV10-1 to TRBJ1-2; unclear D gene. The CDR3 has 15 residues. The V end was cut by 0 bases, the J end by 3 bases, with 11 bases between. In germline, CDR1 is WNHNN, CDR2 SYGVQD (reference sequence). CDR3 in DNA: TGCGCCAGCAGTGAGTCGAGGGCAGGACACTATGGCTACACCTTC. It codes for CASSESRAGHYGYTF.